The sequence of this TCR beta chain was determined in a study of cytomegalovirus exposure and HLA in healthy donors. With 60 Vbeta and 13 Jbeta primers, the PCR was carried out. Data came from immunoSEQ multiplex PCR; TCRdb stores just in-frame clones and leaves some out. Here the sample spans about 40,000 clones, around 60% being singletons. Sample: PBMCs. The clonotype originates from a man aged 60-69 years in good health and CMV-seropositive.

CDR3 loop: CASSQIAGDTDTQYF. The CDR3 nucleotides are TGTGCCAGCAGCCAAATAGCGGGAGACACAGATACGCAGTATTTT. The rearrangement links TRBV11-1 to TRBJ2-3; 9 nucleotides align to TRBD2. This CDR3 region has 15 residues. Germline values: CDR1 SGHAT, CDR2 FQDESV (reference sequence). J lost 2 bases, V lost 5 bases, and 5 bases had no gene match.